These T cell receptor beta chains were read from a single sample in a study of shared clonotypes between healthy human individuals. Profiled with immunoSEQ multiplex PCR; TCRdb holds only in-frame clones, not every one. The table records approximately 2.4 million clones, around 95% of them present only once. The sample was naive CD4+ T cells sorted from blood. These receptors came from a man between 18 and 35 years old in good health. Each CDR3 is given with its conserved first and last residue. The order of the fields is clone size, V gene, D gene, J gene, CDR3 DNA, CDR3 protein. D genes are given only for firm matches. The size entry is marked missing in some rows and otherwise reads once, few, many or a size class.

size: -; V: TRBV6-5; D: -; J: TRBJ2-3; DNA: TGTGCCAGCAGTTCCCGCGAGGATACGCAGTATTTT; CDR3: CASSSREDTQYF
size: -; V: TRBV19; D: -; J: TRBJ2-4; DNA: TGTGCCAGTAGTATAACTCTAGCCAAAAACATTCAGTACTTC; CDR3: CASSITLAKNIQYF
size: -; V: TRBV7-9; D: -; J: TRBJ2-2; DNA: TGTGCCAGCAGTCCGACAAGGAACACCGGGGAGCTGTTTTTT; CDR3: CASSPTRNTGELFF
size: -; V: TRBV30; D: -; J: TRBJ2-7; DNA: TGTGCCTGGAGTGCCTACTACGAGCAGTACTTC; CDR3: CAWSAYYEQYF
size: -; V: TRBV5-1; D: TRBD2; J: TRBJ2-3; DNA: TGCGCCAGCGCTTACTGGGCGGGAGTTGGCACAGATACGCAGTATTTT; CDR3: CASAYWAGVGTDTQYF
size: -; V: TRBV20-1; D: TRBD1; J: TRBJ1-5; DNA: TGCAGTGCTACCCCAGGGGGGCTCCAGCATTTT; CDR3: CSATPGGLQHF
size: -; V: TRBV5-1; D: TRBD1; J: TRBJ2-7; DNA: TGCGCCAGCAGCCTCGCCGGGACAGGGCTCTCCTACGAGCAGTACTTC; CDR3: CASSLAGTGLSYEQYF
size: -; V: TRBV5-1; D: -; J: TRBJ2-7; DNA: TGCGCCAGCAGCTTGGGAGGGGGAGGCTCCTACGAGCAGTACTTC; CDR3: CASSLGGGGSYEQYF
size: -; V: TRBV6-6; D: TRBD1; J: TRBJ1-4; DNA: TGTGCCAGTGGGACAGGCGAAAAACTGTTTTTT; CDR3: CASGTGEKLFF
size: -; V: TRBV18; D: -; J: TRBJ1-4; DNA: TGTGCCAGCTCACCCAAGCAGGGTTTGGATGAAAAACTGTTTTTT; CDR3: CASSPKQGLDEKLFF
size: -; V: TRBV19; D: -; J: TRBJ2-7; DNA: TGTGCCAGTAGTATAGATATCGCTAGCAGTTACTACGAGCAGTACTTC; CDR3: CASSIDIASSYYEQYF
size: -; V: TRBV4-2; D: -; J: TRBJ2-2; DNA: TGTGCCAGCAGCCAAGGCTCCTTATTGTACGGAAGAGGGCGCACCGGGGAGCTGTTTTTT; CDR3: CASSQGSLLYGRGRTGELFF
size: -; V: TRBV7-8; D: -; J: TRBJ2-1; DNA: TGTGCCAGCAGCTCGGGACTTACTTCCAACAATGAGCAGTTCTTC; CDR3: CASSSGLTSNNEQFF
size: -; V: TRBV5-1; D: TRBD2; J: TRBJ2-7; DNA: TGCGCCAGCAAAACCGGGGGGGACTCCTACGAGCAGTACTTC; CDR3: CASKTGGDSYEQYF
size: -; V: TRBV7-7; D: TRBD1; J: TRBJ2-3; DNA: TGTGCTAGCAGCTTAGGGGACAGGGCGGGTGGAGATACGCAGTATTTT; CDR3: CASSLGDRAGGDTQYF
size: -; V: TRBV18; D: -; J: TRBJ2-2; DNA: TGTGCCAGCTCACCGTTAGCGCAGGCGAACACCGGGGAGCTGTTTTTT; CDR3: CASSPLAQANTGELFF
size: -; V: TRBV11-2; D: -; J: TRBJ2-2; DNA: TGTGCCAGCAGCCTAGACGGCGGAGGCAGCGGGGAGCTGTTTTTT; CDR3: CASSLDGGGSGELFF
size: -; V: TRBV11-2; D: -; J: TRBJ2-7; DNA: TGTGCCAGCAGCCTATCCGGTCCAAACTACGAGCAGTACTTC; CDR3: CASSLSGPNYEQYF
size: once; V: TRBV9; D: TRBD2; J: TRBJ2-7; DNA: TGTGCCAGCAGCGTAGAGGTAGCGGGGGGCTACGAGCAGTACTTC; CDR3: CASSVEVAGGYEQYF
size: -; V: TRBV30; D: TRBD1; J: TRBJ1-5; DNA: TGTGCCTGGAGTAGACAGGGGAACCAGCCCCAGCATTTT; CDR3: CAWSRQGNQPQHF